This T cell receptor beta chain was captured by sequencing in a study of blood T cell repertoires in COVID-19. Study information: Samples of COVID-19 (acute and convalescent) were obtained from the United States, Italy and Spain. Sources were T cells, B-cell-depleted T cells, or PBMCs; the material itself was cDNA or gDNA.

Assay used: immunoSEQ multiplex PCR; TCRdb lists only in-frame clones, some missing. The sample carries about 74,000 clones, nearly 80% recorded once. After removal of 2 bases from V and 7 bases from J, the junction contained 4 bases not matched to a gene. Per germline, CDR1 SNHLY and CDR2 FYNNEI. The CDR3 is 15 amino acids. The specimen sequenced was peripheral blood. The chain recombines TRBV2 with TRBJ2-1; 11 nucleotides align to TRBD2. The TCR was taken from a human donor in a cohort sampled during active COVID-19. The CDR3 reads CASSERPSGGNEQFF. CDR3 DNA: TGTGCCAGCAGTGAAAGGCCTAGCGGGGGGAATGAGCAGTTCTTC.